One sample yielded the 30 T cell receptor beta chains listed below, sequenced in a study of CD8 T cells in ankylosing spondylitis. TCRdb called the 5' RACE reads again in MiXCR, with one record for every CDR3 protein. In the table there are 200,000 to 300,000 distinct CDR3 sequences, 10% to 13% of which are singletons. Sample: blood, either unsorted or a sorted T cell fraction (not recorded which). The source is a male donor with ankylosing spondylitis or in good health (not recorded which).

This clonotype has a count of ten or more. The chain combines TRBV12-3 or TRBV12-4 with TRBJ2-1, with unresolved D. This CDR3 comprises 12 residues. The ends were cut back, 3 bases at V and 5 bases at J, with 5 bases in the middle. In nucleotides, the CDR3 is TGTGCCAGCAGTTTTTGGGACAATGAGCAGTTCTTC. Its translation: CASSFWDNEQFF.

This clonotype was counted ten times or more. The V and J genes are TRBV7-2 and TRBJ1-3; unclear D gene. Germline CDR1 and CDR2: SGHTA and FQGNSA. The CDR3 runs to 16 residues. Trimming removed 5 bases at V and 4 bases at J, with 18 bases between. CDR3 region: CASSPSPPPPGNTIYF. The DNA for the CDR3 is TGTGCCAGCAGCCCCAGTCCGCCTCCGCCAGGAAACACCATATATTTT.

This rearrangement joins TRBV3-1 to TRBJ1-1; D uncertain. The CDR3 consists of 16 residues. The germline V gene has CDR1 LGHDT and CDR2 YNNKEL (reference sequence). The V end was cut by 4 bases, the J end by 2 bases, with 17 bases between. The CDR3 is CASSPYLRPPNTEAFF. Written as DNA, the CDR3 is TGTGCCAGCAGCCCCTACCTTCGGCCCCCCAACACTGAAGCTTTCTTT.

Many counts were recorded for this clonotype. The V gene is TRBV18, the J gene TRBJ2-7; D remains unclear. Germline CDR1 and CDR2: KGHSH and LQKENI. The CDR3 totals 12 residues. Trimming removed 8 bases at V and 2 bases at J, with 10 bases between. CDR3 loop: CASSPGTYEQYF. For the CDR3, the DNA is TGTGCCAGCAGCCCCGGAACCTACGAGCAGTACTTC.

The table lists this clonotype with many counts. V is TRBV12-3 or TRBV12-4 and J is TRBJ1-1; D possibly corresponds to TRBD1 (6 bases). Trimming pared 10 bases from V and 7 bases from J, leaving 22 bases between. The CDR3 runs to 14 residues. CDR3 coding DNA: TGTGCCACCCATAGATCAAGACAGGAGGTTGAAGCTTTCTTT. This gives the protein CATHRSRQEVEAFF.

This clonotype was recorded at least ten times. The chain couples TRBV5-1 to TRBJ2-1, with 11 nucleotides matching TRBD2. Germline V lookup: CDR1 SGHRS, CDR2 YFSETQ. There are 14 residues in the CDR3. V lost 2 bases to trimming and J lost 6 bases; unmatched junction nucleotides: 1. The CDR3 DNA sequence: TGCGCCAGCAGCTTCGGGACTAGCGGCAATGAGCAGTTCTTC. The encoded protein is CASSFGTSGNEQFF. The whole variable domain, remainder taken from reference TRBV5-1 and TRBJ2-1, is KAGVTQTPRYLIKTRGQQVTLSCSPISGHRSVSWYQQTPGQGLQFLFEYFSETQRNKGNFPGRFSGRQFSNSRSEMNVSTLELGDSALYLCASSFGTSGNEQFFGPGTRLTVL.

This clonotype was found many times. The chain is built from TRBV2 and TRBJ2-3, with a weak D call TRBD2 (6 bases). Between the trimmed V and J ends, which lost 7 bases and 11 bases, there was a span of 16 bases. The CDR3 runs 12 residues. Germline V gives CDR1 SNHLY, CDR2 FYNNEI. CDR3 amino acids: CASIFWDSKQYF. The CDR3 DNA follows: TGTGCCAGCATTTTTTGGGACTCAAAGCAGTATTTT.

In its sample, this clonotype was seen many times. This chain joins TRBV6-1 and TRBJ1-1; perhaps TRBD1 as D (5 bases). The CDR3 has 13 residues. CDR1 and CDR2 (germline): MNHNS, SASEGT. Trimming took off 7 bases at V and 4 bases at J, with 13 bases between the two ends. The CDR3 coding sequence is TGTGCCAGCACCCCGGGGGTGAGCACTGAAGCTTTCTTT. Residues: CASTPGVSTEAFF.

This clonotype was seen ten or more times. The chain joins TRBV5-1 to TRBJ2-1; 10 nucleotides line up with TRBD1. The V and J ends lost 1 base and 5 bases, in that order; junction bases with no gene match: 3. From germline, CDR1 is SGHRS and CDR2 YFSETQ. CDR3 length equals 15 residues. CDR3 bases: TGCGCCAGCAGCTTGCCGGGACAGGGGAACAATGAGCAGTTCTTC. Its protein product is CASSLPGQGNNEQFF.

This clonotype showed up just a few times. The chain is built from TRBV6-1 and TRBJ2-2; D could derive from TRBD1 or TRBD2 (5 bases each). Trimming took 8 bases from V and 3 from J, leaving 7 bases between them. Germline CDR1 is MNHNS and CDR2 is SASEGT. The length of the CDR3 is 12 residues. CDR3 DNA sequence: TGTGCCAGCCTGGGGGACACCGGGGAGCTGTTTTTT. It encodes CASLGDTGELFF.

In this sample, this clonotype turned up a few times. A much larger clonotype is one base distant, so this may be a read error. V usage is TRBV5-1 and J usage is TRBJ2-1; D call uncertain. Germline-derived CDR1 and CDR2 are SGHRS and YFSETQ. The CDR3 runs 13 residues. CDR3 protein: CTSSLAGGHEQFF. CDR3 bases: TGCACCAGCAGCTTGGCCGGTGGCCATGAGCAGTTCTTC.

This clonotype was picked up one time. The rearrangement links TRBV25-1 to TRBJ2-7; D not certain. In germline, CDR1 is MGHDK, CDR2 SYGVNS. The CDR3 spans 13 residues. V shed 6 bases and J shed 4 bases, with 13 bases lying between them. The CDR3 DNA sequence: TGTGCCAGCAGCGAAACAGAAGGATACGAGCAGTACTTC. Translating gives CASSETEGYEQYF.

This clonotype was seen repeatedly, ten times or more. It is unclear where the CDR3 begins or ends on the DNA, so no DNA is shown, and the CDR3 is as TCRdb lists it. V and J are TRBV29-1 and TRBJ2-3; the D segment call TRBD2 is taken from the table without a DNA check. Germline V gene data show CDR1 as SQVTM and CDR2 as ANQGSEA. The CDR3 is made up of 17 amino acids, end residues included. The CDR3: CSVHTDTQYFGPASGYF.

This clonotype turned up a few times. The chain recombines TRBV6-1 with TRBJ2-3; tentatively, D is TRBD1 (5 bases). CDR3 size: 12 residues. Germline V CDR1 and CDR2: MNHNS, SASEGT. Trimming pared 6 bases from V and 13 bases from J, leaving 17 bases between. CDR3 nucleotide sequence: TGTGCCAGCAGGGTACAGGCGAATCAGGAGTATTTT. This encodes CASRVQANQEYF.

This clonotype was observed many times. The rearrangement links TRBV2 to TRBJ2-3, with D possibly being TRBD1 or TRBD2 (5 bases each). Trimming pared 8 bases from V and 2 bases from J, leaving 14 bases between. The CDR3 runs 14 residues. Germline lookup yields CDR1 SNHLY and CDR2 FYNNEI. The CDR3 DNA follows: TGTGCCAGCCTCCCGGGACCAGACACAGATACGCAGTATTTT. Translating gives CASLPGPDTDTQYF.

This clonotype was detected many times. V and J are TRBV20-1 and TRBJ1-1; D gene ambiguous. Trimming pared 4 bases from V and 0 bases from J, leaving 15 bases between. Germline CDR1 is DFQATT and CDR2 is SNEGSKA (reference sequence). This CDR3 region has 15 residues. CDR3 in amino acids: CSAKRGTGMNTEAFF. As DNA, the CDR3 is TGCAGTGCTAAACGGGGTACCGGCATGAACACTGAAGCTTTCTTT.

This clonotype has at least ten counts. The rearrangement links TRBV7-2 to TRBJ2-3; D is perhaps TRBD2 (5 bases). Per the germline V gene, CDR1 is SGHTA and CDR2 is FQGNSA. This CDR3 has 14 residues. The V and J ends lost 4 bases and 2 bases respectively, with 10 bases between them. The CDR3 is CASSSPGFTDTQYF. The CDR3 DNA sequence: TGTGCCAGCAGCTCCCCGGGGTTCACAGATACGCAGTATTTT.

This clonotype showed up just a few times. The chain has TRBV12-3 or TRBV12-4 and TRBJ1-4, with 8 bases lining up with TRBD1. Losses at the gene ends were 5 bases for V and 8 bases for J; bases not matched to a gene: 10. This CDR3 has 15 residues. As DNA, the CDR3 is TGTGCCAGCAGTAGCCGGACAGGGCGAGGGGAAAAACTGTTTTTT. Translation gives CASSSRTGRGEKLFF.

CDR3 bases: TGCAGCGTTGGTATGGGGGCAGCTAATGAAAAACTGTTTTTT. Encoded protein: CSVGMGAANEKLFF. The rearrangement joins TRBV29-1 to TRBJ1-4; maybe TRBD1 (6 bases). Germline-derived CDR1 and CDR2 are SQVTM and ANQGSEA. The CDR3 consists of 14 residues. V lost 4 bases to trimming and J lost 3 bases, with 12 bases between them.

This clonotype was counted many times. This chain links TRBV5-1 with TRBJ1-1, with D perhaps TRBD1 (6 bases). The CDR3 sequence is 15 residues long. V lost 4 bases and J lost 3, with 16 bases in between. Per the germline V gene, CDR1 is SGHRS and CDR2 is YFSETQ. This CDR3 reads CASSQRTEMYTEAFF. For the CDR3, the DNA is TGCGCCAGCAGCCAACGGACAGAGATGTACACTGAAGCTTTCTTT.

This clonotype appeared many times. The chain couples TRBV7-2 to TRBJ2-1; 9 bases fit TRBD2. The CDR3 sequence is 16 residues long. Trimming at V came to 1 base and at J to 8 bases, leaving 9 bases not matched to a gene. Germline V gene data show CDR1 as SGHTA and CDR2 as FQGNSA. The CDR3 reads CASSLDLSSGTYEQFF. The CDR3 coding sequence is TGTGCCAGCAGCTTAGATTTGTCTAGCGGGACCTATGAGCAGTTCTTC. The complete variable domain, with remaining parts taken from reference TRBV7-2 and TRBJ2-1, reads GAGVSQSPSNKVTEKGKDVELRCDPISGHTALYWYRQSLGQGLEFLIYFQGNSAPDKSGLPSDRFSAERTGGSVSTLTIQRTQQEDSAVYLCASSLDLSSGTYEQFFGPGTRLTVL.

In its sample, this clonotype was seen a few times. The CDR3 coding sequence is TGTGCCAGCAGTTACTCCCAAGAGGCTAGCGGGTTCCTCAATGAGCAGTTCTTC. Its translation: CASSYSQEASGFLNEQFF. The chain uses TRBV6-2 or TRBV6-3 and TRBJ2-1; 8 nucleotides match TRBD2. Trimming took 0 bases from V and 6 from J; bases not matched to a gene: 13. This CDR3 contains 18 residues. Germline CDR1 MNHEY, CDR2 SVGEGT.

This clonotype was seen repeatedly, ten times or more. J is TRBJ1-4 and V is TRBV4-2; 12 positions agree with TRBD1. After removal of 4 bases from V and 8 bases from J, the junction contained 5 bases not matched to a gene. Germline CDR1 and CDR2: LGHNA and YNFKEQ. The CDR3 is 15 amino acids. In nucleotides, the CDR3 is TGTGCCAGCAGCCCCACCGGGACAGGGGGCGAAAAACTGTTTTTT. Its translation is CASSPTGTGGEKLFF.

J is TRBJ2-2 and V is TRBV2, with a weak D call TRBD2 (6 bases). The V end was cut by 7 bases, the J end by 6 bases, with 12 bases between. CDR1 SNHLY and CDR2 FYNNEI come from the germline V gene. The CDR3 sequence is 13 residues long. The CDR3 is CASTREWAGELFF. Here the CDR3 DNA reads TGTGCCAGCACCCGGGAGTGGGCCGGGGAGCTGTTTTTT.

This clonotype was counted many times. The chain has TRBV20-1 and TRBJ2-7; TRBD2 matches at 8 bases. The CDR3 runs to 13 residues. Germline V gene lookup returns CDR1 DFQATT and CDR2 SNEGSKA (reference sequence). The junction had 4 bases not matched to a gene; V was cut back by 3 bases and J by 3 bases. Here the CDR3 DNA reads TGCAGTGCTAGTCACAGCGGGGGCTACGAGCAGTACTTC. This gives the protein CSASHSGGYEQYF.

This sequence joins TRBV4-2 and TRBJ2-3; D call uncertain. V was trimmed by 0 bases and J by 0 bases, leaving 10 bases between them. The CDR3 contains 16 residues. Germline assignment: CDR1 LGHNA and CDR2 YNFKEQ. CDR3 in DNA: TGTGCCAGCAGCCAAGATTGGATAGAAAGCACAGATACGCAGTATTTT. This sequence encodes CASSQDWIESTDTQYF.

In this sample, this clonotype turned up a few times. The chain employs TRBV29-1 and TRBJ2-7; either TRBD1 or TRBD2 may fit D (5 bases each). Germline CDR1 and CDR2: SQVTM and ANQGSEA. CDR3 length: 12 amino acids. The germline V and J ends were trimmed by 7 bases and 1 base, with 11 bases remaining between them. The CDR3 sequence: CSAWDGSYEQYF. The DNA for the CDR3 is TGCAGCGCTTGGGACGGTTCCTACGAGCAGTACTTC.

This clonotype turned up a few times. The chain carries TRBV6-6 and TRBJ1-1; D gene unclear. CDR1 is MNHNY and CDR2 is SVGAGI in the germline V gene (reference sequence). Trimming took off 8 bases at V and 6 bases at J, with 10 bases between the two ends. CDR3 length: 11 residues. CDR3 amino acids: CASLLGSEAFF. The DNA for the CDR3 is TGTGCCAGCCTACTCGGATCTGAAGCTTTCTTT.

In its sample, this clonotype was seen a few times. The gene calls are TRBV7-2 and TRBJ2-1, with TRBD2 identical over 10 bases. V dropped 5 bases and J dropped 9; count of bases not matched to a gene: 4. The CDR3 contains 13 residues. Germline CDR1 and CDR2: SGHTA and FQGNSA. As DNA, the CDR3 is TGTGCCAGCAGCCTAAAGCGGGGGGGTGAGCAGTTCTTC. Translating gives CASSLKRGGEQFF.

There are many counts of this clonotype. The rearrangement joins TRBV5-8 to TRBJ1-1, with D possibly TRBD1 on 5 matching bases. V lost 6 bases and J lost 7, with 16 bases in between. The CDR3 sequence is 13 residues long. CDR1 and CDR2 (germline): SGHTS, YDEGEE. The CDR3 loop reads CASNLRGEYEAFF. The CDR3 DNA sequence: TGTGCCAGCAACCTGAGGGGCGAATATGAAGCTTTCTTT.